This T cell receptor (beta chain) was sequenced during a study of T-cell reconstitution after alpha-beta-depleted transplantation in children. Study-wide points: T-cell counts and diversity at one year post-transplant came mainly from newly produced T cells. Several patients had high TCRbeta diversity at day 60; it came from surviving recipient T cells and thymic progenitors.

This clonotype was observed a handful of times. Its specificity is unknown. Preparation of the TCRbeta library was carried out with unique molecular identifiers. In TCRdb, the PCR reads were re-called with MiXCR into one record per CDR3 protein. Of fewer than 550,000 distinct CDR3 sequences in the sample, about 16% were seen once. This receptor was taken from a boy in the first two years of life who had a stem cell transplant for Wiskott-Aldrich syndrome, so the T cells may come from the graft donor. Sequencing was performed on PBMCs, mostly from graft donor cells, taken 360 days after TCRalphabeta/CD19-depleted stem cell transplant.

CDR3 protein: CSAYGRGWDGYTF. Here the CDR3 DNA reads TGCAGCGCTTACGGGAGGGGGTGGGATGGCTACACCTTC. The chain is built from TRBV29-1 and TRBJ1-2; tentative D call: TRBD1 (6 bases). Trimming left V 7 bases short and J 6 bases short, with 18 bases between. This CDR3 has 13 amino acids. The V gene's germline CDR1 is SQVTM and CDR2 ANQGSEA. Supplemented by reference TRBV29-1 and TRBJ1-2, the full variable domain reads SAVISQKPSRDICQRGTSLTIQCQVDSQVTMMFWYRQQPGQSLTLIATANQGSEATYESGFVIDKFPISRPNLTFSTLTVSNMSPEDSSIYLCSAYGRGWDGYTFGSGTRLTVV.